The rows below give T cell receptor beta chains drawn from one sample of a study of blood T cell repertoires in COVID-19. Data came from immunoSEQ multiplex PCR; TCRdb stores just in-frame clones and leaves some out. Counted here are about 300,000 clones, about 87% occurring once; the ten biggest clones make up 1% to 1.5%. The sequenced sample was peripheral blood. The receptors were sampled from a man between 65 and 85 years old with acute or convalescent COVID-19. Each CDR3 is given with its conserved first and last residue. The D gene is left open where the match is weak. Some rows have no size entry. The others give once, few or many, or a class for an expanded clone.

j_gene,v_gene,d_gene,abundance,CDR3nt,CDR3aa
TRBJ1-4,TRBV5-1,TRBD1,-,TGCGCCAGCAGGCCGGGGACAGGGCATGAAAAACTGTTTTTT,CASRPGTGHEKLFF
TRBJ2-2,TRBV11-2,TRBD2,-,TGTGCCAGCAGCGCAGGACTAGCGGGGGGGCGAACCGGGGAGCTGTTTTTT,CASSAGLAGGRTGELFF
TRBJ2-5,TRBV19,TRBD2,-,TGTGCCAGTAGTATGGCACTAGCGGGGGGAGAGACCCAGTACTTC,CASSMALAGGETQYF
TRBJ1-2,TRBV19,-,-,TGTGCCAGTAAACGAACAGGTCAGGCCTATGGCTACACCTTC,CASKRTGQAYGYTF
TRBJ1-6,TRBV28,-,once,TGTGCCAGCAGTGTGGGGGCGGATGATAATTCACCCCTCCACTTT,CASSVGADDNSPLHF
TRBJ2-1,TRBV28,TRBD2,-,TGTGCCAGCACTCTAGCGGGAGGGCCTTTCAGTGAGCAGTTCTTC,CASTLAGGPFSEQFF
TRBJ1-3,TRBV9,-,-,TGTGCCAGCAGCCGGGGACAACTCTCTGGAAACACCATATATTTT,CASSRGQLSGNTIYF
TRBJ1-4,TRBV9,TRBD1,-,TGTGCCAGCAGCGTAGGCCCCGGTACAGGGGGAAAACTGTTTTTT,CASSVGPGTGGKLFF
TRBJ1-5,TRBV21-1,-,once,TGTGCCAGCACCCCCCACCAGGGCTCCACGAATGGGCCCCAGCATTTT,CASTPHQGSTNGPQHF
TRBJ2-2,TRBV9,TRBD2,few,TGTGCCAGCAGCGTAAAGAAGGGGGGAGCGGGGGCGAACACCGGGGAGCTGTTTTTT,CASSVKKGGAGANTGELFF
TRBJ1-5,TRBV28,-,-,TGTGCCGCGGGGGATATAATTTTTCAGCCCCAGCATTTT,CAAGDIIFQPQHF
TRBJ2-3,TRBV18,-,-,TGTGCCAGCTCACCACTGGCCCCCAGCGGAGATACGCAGTATTTT,CASSPLAPSGDTQYF
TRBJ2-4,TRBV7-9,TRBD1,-,TGTGCCAGCACTGCGTCAGGGGGACCCAAAAACATTCAGTACTTC,CASTASGGPKNIQYF
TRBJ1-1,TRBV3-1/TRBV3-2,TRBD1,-,TGTGCCAGCAGAGACAGGGGTAATTTGAACACTGAAGCTTTCTTT,CASRDRGNLNTEAFF
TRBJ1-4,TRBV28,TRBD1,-,TGTGCCAGCACCAACCCGGGACAGGGGAGTACTAATGAAAAACTGTTTTTT,CASTNPGQGSTNEKLFF
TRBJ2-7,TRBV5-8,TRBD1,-,TGTGCCAGCAGACCTCGGGACAGGGCCTACGAGCAGTACTTC,CASRPRDRAYEQYF
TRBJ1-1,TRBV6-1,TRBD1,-,TGTGCCAGCAGGGAAGGACAGGGTCTAGGAGCTTTCTTT,CASREGQGLGAFF
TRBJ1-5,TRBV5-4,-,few,TGTGCCAGCAGCTTGAAGGGGAGCAATCAGCCCCAGCATTTT,CASSLKGSNQPQHF
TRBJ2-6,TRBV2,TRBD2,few,TGTGCCAGCAGCCAAAGGACTAGAGGGGCCAACGTCCTGACTTTC,CASSQRTRGANVLTF
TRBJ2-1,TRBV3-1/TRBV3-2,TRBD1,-,TGTGCCAGCACCCAGGACAGGGGCTACAATGAGCAGTTCTTC,CASTQDRGYNEQFF
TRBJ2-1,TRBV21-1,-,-,TGTGCCAGCAGCAAAAAGGGGAGGGGGACTAGCCCAAACAATGAGCAGTTCTTC,CASSKKGRGTSPNNEQFF
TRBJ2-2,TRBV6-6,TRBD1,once,TGTGCCAGCACCGGGACAGGGGTTGGCGGGGAGCTGTTTTTT,CASTGTGVGGELFF
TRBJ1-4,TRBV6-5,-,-,TGTGCCAGTCGGACAGTACCTAATGAAAAACTGTTTTTT,CASRTVPNEKLFF
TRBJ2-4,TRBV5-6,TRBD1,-,TGTGCCAGCAGCTTGACAGGGGTGGGCAAAAACATTCAGTACTTC,CASSLTGVGKNIQYF
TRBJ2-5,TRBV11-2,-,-,TGTGCCAGCACCAATGCAGGACAAGAGACCCAGTACTTC,CASTNAGQETQYF
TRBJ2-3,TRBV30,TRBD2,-,TGTGCCTGGAGTCTTGGGACTAGCGGAAATACGCAGTATTTT,CAWSLGTSGNTQYF
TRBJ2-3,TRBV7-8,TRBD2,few,TGTGCCAGCAGCTACGGGACTAGCGGGGGGAGCACAGATACGCAGTATTTT,CASSYGTSGGSTDTQYF
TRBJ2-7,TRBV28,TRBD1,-,TGTGCCAGCAGTCCCCCCGGCACAGGGGGCTACGAGCAGTACTTC,CASSPPGTGGYEQYF
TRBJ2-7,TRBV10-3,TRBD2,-,TGTGCCACTTCTAGCGGGCCATCCTACGAGCAGTACTTC,CATSSGPSYEQYF
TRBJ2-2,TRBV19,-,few,TGTGCCAGTAAAGCACGTCAAACCAACACCGGGGAGCTGTTTTTT,CASKARQTNTGELFF
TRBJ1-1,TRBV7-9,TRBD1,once,TGTGCCAGCAGCGACGGACAGGGGAACACTGAAGCTTTCTTT,CASSDGQGNTEAFF
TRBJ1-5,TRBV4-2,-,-,TGTGCCAGCAGCACGCAGGGAGCGGGGCCCCAGCATTTT,CASSTQGAGPQHF
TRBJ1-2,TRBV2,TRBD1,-,TGTGCCAGCAGAGTGTCCCGGGACAGGGGAAATAACTATGGCTACACCTTC,CASRVSRDRGNNYGYTF
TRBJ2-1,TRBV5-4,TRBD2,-,TGTGCCAGCAGACCCGGGACTAGCGGATACAATGAGCAGTTCTTC,CASRPGTSGYNEQFF
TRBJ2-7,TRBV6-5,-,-,TGTGCCAGCAGCCCCGGACAATACGAGCAGTACTTC,CASSPGQYEQYF
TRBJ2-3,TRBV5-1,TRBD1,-,TGCGCCAGCAGCCCTGGGACAGGGGGAGATACGCAGTATTTT,CASSPGTGGDTQYF
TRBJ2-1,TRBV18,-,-,TGTGCCAGCTCCACCGGGACAAACTCCTACAATGAGCAGTTCTTC,CASSTGTNSYNEQFF
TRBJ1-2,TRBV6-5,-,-,TGTGCCAGCAGCCAGGGACTGAGCTATGGCTACACCTTC,CASSQGLSYGYTF
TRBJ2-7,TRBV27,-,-,TGTGCCAGCAGTTTATACCCCCGGGACTTCTCCGAGCAGTACTTC,CASSLYPRDFSEQYF
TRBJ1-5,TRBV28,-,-,TGTGCCAGCGGACTAGGGCGCCAGCCCCAGCATTTT,CASGLGRQPQHF